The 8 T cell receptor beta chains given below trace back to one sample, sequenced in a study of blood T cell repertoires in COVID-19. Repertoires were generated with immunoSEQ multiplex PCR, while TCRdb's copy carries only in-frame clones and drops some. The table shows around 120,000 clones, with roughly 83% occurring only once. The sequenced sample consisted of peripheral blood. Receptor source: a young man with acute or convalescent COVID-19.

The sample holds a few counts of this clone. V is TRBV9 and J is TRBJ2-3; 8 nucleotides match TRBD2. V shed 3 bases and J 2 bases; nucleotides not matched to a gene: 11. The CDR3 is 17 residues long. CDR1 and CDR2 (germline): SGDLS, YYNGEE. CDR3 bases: TGTGCCAGCAGCGCCTCCGGGGCGGGAGGCAACACAGATACGCAGTATTTT. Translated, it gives CASSASGAGGNTDTQYF.

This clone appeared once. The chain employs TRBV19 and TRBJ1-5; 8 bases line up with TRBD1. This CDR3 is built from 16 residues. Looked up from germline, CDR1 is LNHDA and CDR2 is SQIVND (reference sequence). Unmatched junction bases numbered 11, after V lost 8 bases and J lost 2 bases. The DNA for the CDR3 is TGTGCCAGTCAATGGACAGGGCGTGGTGGCAATCAGCCCCAGCATTTT. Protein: CASQWTGRGGNQPQHF.

The CDR3 loop reads CASSFPGTGNYGYTF. The CDR3 DNA sequence: TGTGCCAGCAGCTTTCCAGGGACAGGGAACTATGGCTACACCTTC. The chain links TRBV5-4 to TRBJ1-2; 9 bases fit TRBD1. Germline values: CDR1 SGHNT, CDR2 YYREEE (reference sequence). Trimming removed 2 bases from V and 2 bases from J; junction bases left unmatched: 4. This CDR3 comprises 15 residues.

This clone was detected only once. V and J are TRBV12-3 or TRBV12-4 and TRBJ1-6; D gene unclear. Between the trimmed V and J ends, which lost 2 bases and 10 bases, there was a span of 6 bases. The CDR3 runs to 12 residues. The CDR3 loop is CASSLYGSPLHF. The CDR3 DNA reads TGTGCCAGCAGTTTATACGGGTCACCCCTCCACTTT.

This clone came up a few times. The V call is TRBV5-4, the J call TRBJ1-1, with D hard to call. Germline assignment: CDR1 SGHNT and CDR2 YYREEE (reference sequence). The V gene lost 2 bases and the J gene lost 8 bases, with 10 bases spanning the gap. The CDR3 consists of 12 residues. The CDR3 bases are TGTGCCAGCAGCTTAATACTGGGCGAAGCTTTCTTT. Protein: CASSLILGEAFF.

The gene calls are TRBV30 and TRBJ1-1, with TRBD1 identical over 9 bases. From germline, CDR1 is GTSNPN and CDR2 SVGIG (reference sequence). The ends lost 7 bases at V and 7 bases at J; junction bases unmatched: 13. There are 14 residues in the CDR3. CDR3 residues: CALSLGQGRDEAFF. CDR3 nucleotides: TGTGCCTTGTCCTTGGGACAGGGTAGGGATGAAGCTTTCTTT.

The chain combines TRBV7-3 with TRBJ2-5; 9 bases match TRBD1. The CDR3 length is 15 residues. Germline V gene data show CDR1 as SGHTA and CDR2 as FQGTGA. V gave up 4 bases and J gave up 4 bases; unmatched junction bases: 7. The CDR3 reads CASSYTGGAGETQYF. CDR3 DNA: TGTGCCAGCAGCTATACAGGGGGCGCGGGAGAGACCCAGTACTTC. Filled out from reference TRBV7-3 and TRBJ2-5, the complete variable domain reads GAGVSQTPSNKVTEKGKYVELRCDPISGHTALYWYRQSLGQGPEFLIYFQGTGAADDSGLPNDRFFAVRPEGSVSTLKIQRTERGDSAVYLCASSYTGGAGETQYFGPGTRLLVL.

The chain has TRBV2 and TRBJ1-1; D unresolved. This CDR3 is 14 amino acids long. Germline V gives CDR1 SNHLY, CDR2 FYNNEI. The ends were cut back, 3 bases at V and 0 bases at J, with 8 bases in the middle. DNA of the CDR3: TGTGCCAGCAGTGATATACTACTGAACACTGAAGCTTTCTTT. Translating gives CASSDILLNTEAFF.